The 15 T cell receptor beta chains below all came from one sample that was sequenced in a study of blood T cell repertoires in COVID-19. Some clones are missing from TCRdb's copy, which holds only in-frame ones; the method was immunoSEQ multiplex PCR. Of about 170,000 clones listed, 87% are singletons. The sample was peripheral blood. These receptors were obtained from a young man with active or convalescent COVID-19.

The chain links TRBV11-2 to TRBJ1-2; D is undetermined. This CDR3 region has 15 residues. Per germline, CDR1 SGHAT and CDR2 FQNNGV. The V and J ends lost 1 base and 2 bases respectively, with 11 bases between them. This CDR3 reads CASSLVGSQNYGYTF. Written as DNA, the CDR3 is TGTGCCAGCAGCTTAGTGGGCTCCCAGAACTATGGCTACACCTTC.

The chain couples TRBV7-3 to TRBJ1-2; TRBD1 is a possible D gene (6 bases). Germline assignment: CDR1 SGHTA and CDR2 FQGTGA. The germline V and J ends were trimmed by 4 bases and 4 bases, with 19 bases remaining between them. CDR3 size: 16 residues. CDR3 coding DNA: TGTGCCAGCAGCTACCGACAGGCCCAAAGTCGCTATGGCTACACCTTC. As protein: CASSYRQAQSRYGYTF.

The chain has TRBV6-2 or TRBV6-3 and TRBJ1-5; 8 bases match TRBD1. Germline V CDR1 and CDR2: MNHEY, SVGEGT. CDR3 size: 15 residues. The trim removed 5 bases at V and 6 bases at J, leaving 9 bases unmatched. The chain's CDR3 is CASSLAGTGVQPQHF. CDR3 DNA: TGTGCCAGCAGTCTCGCCGGGACAGGAGTTCAGCCCCAGCATTTT.

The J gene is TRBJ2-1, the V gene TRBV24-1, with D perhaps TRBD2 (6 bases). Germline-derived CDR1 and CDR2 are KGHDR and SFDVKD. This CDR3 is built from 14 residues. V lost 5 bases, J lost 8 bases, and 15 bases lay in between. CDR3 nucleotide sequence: TGTGCCACCAGTGGTAGGGGACGGGAGTATGAGCAGTTCTTC. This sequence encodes CATSGRGREYEQFF.

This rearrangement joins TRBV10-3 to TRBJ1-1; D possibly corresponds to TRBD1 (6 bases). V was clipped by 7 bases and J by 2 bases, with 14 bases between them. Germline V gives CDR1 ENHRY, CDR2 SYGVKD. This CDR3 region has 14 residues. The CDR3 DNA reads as TGTGCCATCACGAGCCAGGGGACCAACACTGAAGCTTTCTTT. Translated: CAITSQGTNTEAFF.

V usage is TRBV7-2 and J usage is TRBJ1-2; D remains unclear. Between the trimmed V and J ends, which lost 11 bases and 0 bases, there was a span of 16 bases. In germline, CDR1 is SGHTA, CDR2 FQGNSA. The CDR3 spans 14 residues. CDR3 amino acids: CAATPQSSNYGYTF. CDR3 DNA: TGTGCCGCCACACCACAGAGCTCTAACTATGGCTACACCTTC.

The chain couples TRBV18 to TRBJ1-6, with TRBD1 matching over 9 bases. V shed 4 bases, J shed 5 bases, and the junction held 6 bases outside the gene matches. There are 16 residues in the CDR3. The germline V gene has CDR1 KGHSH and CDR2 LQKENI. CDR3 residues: CASSQGQGRNNSPLHF. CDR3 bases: TGTGCCAGCTCACAAGGACAGGGGCGAAATAATTCACCCCTCCACTTT.

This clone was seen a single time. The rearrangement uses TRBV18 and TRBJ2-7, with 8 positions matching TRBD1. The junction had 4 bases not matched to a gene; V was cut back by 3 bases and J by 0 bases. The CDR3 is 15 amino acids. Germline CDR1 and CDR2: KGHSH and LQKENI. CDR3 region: CASSPRTGSSYEQYV. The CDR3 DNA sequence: TGTGCCAGCTCACCGAGGACAGGGAGCTCCTACGAGCAGTACGTC.

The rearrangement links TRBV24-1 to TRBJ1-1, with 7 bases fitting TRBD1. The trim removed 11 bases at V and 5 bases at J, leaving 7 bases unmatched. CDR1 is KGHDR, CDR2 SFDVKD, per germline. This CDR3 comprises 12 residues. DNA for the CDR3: TGTGCCATCTCACAGGGGCCTACTGAAGCTTTCTTT. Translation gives CAISQGPTEAFF.

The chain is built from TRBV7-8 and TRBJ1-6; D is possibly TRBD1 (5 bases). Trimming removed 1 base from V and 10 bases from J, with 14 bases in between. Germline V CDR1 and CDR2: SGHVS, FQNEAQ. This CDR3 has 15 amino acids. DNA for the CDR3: TGTGCCAGCAGCTTAGAAGGCAGGGTGGGCTCACCCCTCCACTTT. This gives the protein CASSLEGRVGSPLHF.

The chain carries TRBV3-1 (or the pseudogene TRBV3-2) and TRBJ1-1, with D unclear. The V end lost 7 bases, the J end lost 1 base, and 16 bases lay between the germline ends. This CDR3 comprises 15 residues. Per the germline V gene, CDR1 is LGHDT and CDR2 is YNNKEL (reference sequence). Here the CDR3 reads CASNPDRWRNTEAFF. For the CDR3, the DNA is TGTGCCAGCAACCCCGATAGATGGAGGAACACTGAAGCTTTCTTT.

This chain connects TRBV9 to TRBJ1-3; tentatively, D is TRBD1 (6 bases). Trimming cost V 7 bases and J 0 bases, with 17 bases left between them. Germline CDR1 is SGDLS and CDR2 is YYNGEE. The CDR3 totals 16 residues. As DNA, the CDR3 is TGTGCCAGCCGGCGGGGGGCAGACCCCTCTGGAAACACCATATATTTT. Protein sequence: CASRRGADPSGNTIYF.

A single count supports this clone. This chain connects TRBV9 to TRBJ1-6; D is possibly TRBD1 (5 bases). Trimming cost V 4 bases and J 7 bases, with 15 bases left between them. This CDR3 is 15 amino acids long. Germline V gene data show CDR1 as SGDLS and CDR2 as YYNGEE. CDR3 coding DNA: TGTGCCAGCAGCCCCCAGGTGGGGCAAAATTCACCCCTCCACTTT. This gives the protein CASSPQVGQNSPLHF.

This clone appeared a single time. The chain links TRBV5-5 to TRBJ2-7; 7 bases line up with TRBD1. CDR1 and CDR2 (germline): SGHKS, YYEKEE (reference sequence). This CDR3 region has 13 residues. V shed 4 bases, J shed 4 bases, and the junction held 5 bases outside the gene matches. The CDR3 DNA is TGTGCCAGCAGCCTGGGGACAGTATACGAGCAGTACGTC. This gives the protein CASSLGTVYEQYV.

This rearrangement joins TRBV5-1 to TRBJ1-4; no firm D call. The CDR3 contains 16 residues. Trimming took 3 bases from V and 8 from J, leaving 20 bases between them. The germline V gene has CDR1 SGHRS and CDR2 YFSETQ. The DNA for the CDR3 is TGCGCCAGCAGCTCTCTAACGTCGGGTGCCGGGGAAAAACTGTTTTTT. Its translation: CASSSLTSGAGEKLFF.